These T cell receptor beta chains were read from a single sample in a study of blood T cell repertoires in COVID-19. This table comes from immunoSEQ multiplex PCR, and its TCRdb copy is limited to in-frame clones, with some not included. This sample yields about 39,000 clones, of which more than 85% are seen a single time; about 2.2% belongs to the top ten. Sequencing was done on a sample of peripheral blood. All receptors come from a man in his forties or fifties with active COVID-19. CDR3s include the opening cysteine and the closing phenylalanine or tryptophan. A D gene is named only where the DNA matches it firmly. Only part of the rows carry a size: once, few, many, or a class if the clone is expanded.

d_call	j_call	clone_size	v_call	cdr3_nt	cdr3_aa
-	TRBJ1-6	-	TRBV27	TGTGCCAGCAGTCCCCTTCTCGAGACGGGTTATAATTCACCCCTCCACTTT	CASSPLLETGYNSPLHF
TRBD1	TRBJ1-4	-	TRBV6-6	TGTGCCAGCAGTTACTGGACTCGGCAGGGGGAGGTGGAACTGTTTTTT	CASSYWTRQGEVELFF
TRBD1	TRBJ2-6	-	TRBV4-1	TGCGCCAGCAGCCAACAAGTCATACAGGGGACTGGGGCCAACGTCCTGACTTTC	CASSQQVIQGTGANVLTF
-	TRBJ1-2	-	TRBV30	TGTGCCTGGAGTGTAGGAGTTTATGGCTACACCTTC	CAWSVGVYGYTF
-	TRBJ1-2	-	TRBV5-4	TGTGCCAGCAGCACCGACAGCTATGGCTACACCTTC	CASSTDSYGYTF
-	TRBJ1-1	-	TRBV20-1	TGCAGTGCTGGGGGGGACACTGAAGCTTTCTTT	CSAGGDTEAFF
-	TRBJ1-1	-	TRBV7-2	TGTGCCTTCCACCCCCCATATGTCGCCTTTAGTATGGACACTGAAGCTTTCTTT	CAFHPPYVAFSMDTEAFF
TRBD1	TRBJ2-1	-	TRBV19	TGTGCCAGTAGTTCTACAGGGGGCTCCTACAATGAGCAGTTCTTC	CASSSTGGSYNEQFF
TRBD2	TRBJ2-1	-	TRBV6-5	TGTGCCAGCAGTTACTCTATACTAGCGGGACATGAGCAGTTCTTC	CASSYSILAGHEQFF
-	TRBJ1-1	-	TRBV6-5	TGTGCCAGCAGTTCCCTTCGCAGGACTGAAGCTTTCTTT	CASSSLRRTEAFF
-	TRBJ1-1	once	TRBV3-1/TRBV3-2	TGTGCCAGCAGCCAAGTAGGGGACACTGAAGCTTTCTTT	CASSQVGDTEAFF
-	TRBJ1-6	-	TRBV5-4	TGTGCCAGCAGCGACAGAGGCAAGGATCATAATTCACCCCTCCACTTT	CASSDRGKDHNSPLHF
-	TRBJ2-2	-	TRBV12-3/TRBV12-4	TGTGCCAGCAGTTTCGGTCCTAAAGGGGAGCTGTTTTTT	CASSFGPKGELFF
-	TRBJ1-5	-	TRBV5-8	TGTGCCAGCAGCTCTCCCCCCAATCAGCCCCAGCATTTT	CASSSPPNQPQHF
TRBD2	TRBJ2-5	-	TRBV27	TGTGCCAGCAGGCGGGGGGGGACGCAAGAGACCCAGTACTTC	CASRRGGTQETQYF
-	TRBJ2-5	-	TRBV3-1/TRBV3-2	TGTGCCAGCAGCCAAGCAGGGGAGACCCAGTACTTC	CASSQAGETQYF
-	TRBJ1-4	-	TRBV2	TGTGCCAGCAGTGAACAGGGAGGACGGGGTAATGAAAAACTGTTTTTT	CASSEQGGRGNEKLFF
TRBD1	TRBJ2-5	once	TRBV3-1/TRBV3-2	TGTGCCAGCAGCCAGCCCGGGACAGGGGTCCAAGAGACCCAGTACTTC	CASSQPGTGVQETQYF
TRBD1	TRBJ2-7	-	TRBV5-1	TGCGCCAGCAGCGGCGTTGAGAGACAGGGTTCCTACGAGCAGTACTTC	CASSGVERQGSYEQYF
TRBD1	TRBJ1-1	-	TRBV6-5	TGTGCCAGCACTAGATCCAGGGGGATGAACACTGAAGCTTTCTTT	CASTRSRGMNTEAFF
TRBD2	TRBJ2-1	-	TRBV20-1	TGCAGTGCTAGTTTGGGACTAGCGGACAATGAGCAGTTCTTC	CSASLGLADNEQFF
-	TRBJ2-1	-	TRBV4-2	TGTGCCAGCAGCCAAGATGGTGGGGCGCAGGATCAGTACAATGAGCAGTTCTTC	CASSQDGGAQDQYNEQFF
-	TRBJ2-2	few	TRBV27	TGTGCCAGCAGTCGGGGGAGGAACACCGGGGAGCTGTTTTTT	CASSRGRNTGELFF
-	TRBJ2-1	-	TRBV5-1	TGCGCCAGCTCCGGCGGAGTTTCCAATGAGCAGTTCTTC	CASSGGVSNEQFF
-	TRBJ2-3	-	TRBV12-5	TGTGCTAGTGGTCGCTCGGGACAATACACAGATACGCAGTATTTT	CASGRSGQYTDTQYF
TRBD1	TRBJ2-7	-	TRBV7-9	TGTGCCAGCGCCGCAGGGGGACATGAGTACTTC	CASAAGGHEYF
TRBD2	TRBJ2-1	-	TRBV9	TGTGCCAGCAGCGGTGCGGCGGGACTAGCCTTATACAATGAGCAGTTCTTC	CASSGAAGLALYNEQFF